This is a list of T cell receptor beta chains from one sample in a study of human T cells and chemical hapten exposure. Each CDR3 protein gets one entry after TCRdb re-called the RACE reads with MiXCR. The sample comprises around 120,000 distinct CDR3 sequences, around 10% of which are singletons, and 1.1% to 1.5% rests with the top ten. The source material was whole blood, sampled in connection with sensitization to the hapten diphenylcyclopropenone (DPC). These receptors all stem from a woman aged 45-65 years with alopecia areata. Some clones in this sample may be carry-over from other donors' samples. Both conserved end residues are trimmed from each CDR3. D genes are given only for firm matches.

>TRBV7-6|TRBJ2-1|TRBD2
ASSHQGGDNEQF
>TRBV11-2|TRBJ2-2|NA
ASSSRPLNTGELF
>TRBV7-2|TRBJ2-5|NA
ASRLDNGGRKTQY
>TRBV18|TRBJ2-7|NA
ASSQGGAYEQY
>TRBV5-6|TRBJ1-1|NA
ASSVRENTEAF
>TRBV28|TRBJ2-5|NA
ASSQNIQETQY
>TRBV4-3|TRBJ2-7|NA
ASSPGGGSFEQY
>TRBV6-2/TRBV6-3|TRBJ1-6|TRBD1
ASSRPTGANSPLH
>TRBV5-4|TRBJ2-1|NA
ASSLSSEQF
>TRBV11-3|TRBJ2-5|TRBD1
ASSRGTEETQY
>TRBV28|TRBJ2-7|NA
ASKPFIQGVGEQY
>TRBV7-9|TRBJ2-3|TRBD2
ASTTRGTDYGVY
>TRBV28|TRBJ1-5|NA
ASSLDRIQPQH
>TRBV28|TRBJ2-7|NA
ASSPGTAYVEQY
>TRBV6-5|TRBJ2-3|TRBD1
ASSYSIGTASDTQY
>TRBV7-2|TRBJ2-3|NA
ASSLVGAGRTDTQY
>TRBV6-5|TRBJ2-6|TRBD2
ASSRLAGAFAGANVLT
>TRBV5-1|TRBJ2-7|TRBD2
ASSFGTSGSYEQY
>TRBV6-1|TRBJ2-1|TRBD2
ASRGSLGLAGGNEQF
>TRBV12-3/TRBV12-4|TRBJ1-5|NA
ASSLMLENQPQH
>TRBV7-6|TRBJ1-6|NA
ASSCIRMRVNSPLH
>TRBV20-1|TRBJ1-4|NA
SASVGRENEKLF
>TRBV6-5|TRBJ2-3|TRBD2
ASRLNGLAGGRSTDTQY
>TRBV28|TRBJ2-7|TRBD1
ASSLNRGSSYEQY
>TRBV6-5|TRBJ2-7|NA
ASTLQPGQTYEQY
>TRBV6-2/TRBV6-3|TRBJ1-5|NA
ASSYSGRANQPQH
>TRBV9|TRBJ2-2|NA
ASSAGGANTGELF
>TRBV6-5|TRBJ1-2|NA
ASSYLPSGYGYT
>TRBV21-1|TRBJ1-2|NA
ASNNYGYT
>TRBV6-2/TRBV6-3|TRBJ1-2|TRBD1
ASRTQQGSNGYT
>TRBV4-1|TRBJ2-1|TRBD2
ASRLAGANEQF
>TRBV6-2/TRBV6-3|TRBJ2-2|NA
ASSSRGQFVGNTGELF
>TRBV15|TRBJ1-1|TRBD1
ATSRGRGLNTEAF
>TRBV11-2|TRBJ1-2|NA
ASSRGTDYGYT
>TRBV7-2|TRBJ2-2|TRBD2
ASSLRLAMGTGELF
>TRBV29-1|TRBJ2-3|NA
SVGSGRSTDTQY
>TRBV5-6|TRBJ1-5|NA
ASNNRTLVSNQPQH
>TRBV28|TRBJ2-7|TRBD2
ASIPSGTSSYEQY
>TRBV28|TRBJ2-3|NA
ASSFDQGKGTDTQY
>TRBV7-2|TRBJ1-1|NA
ASSFSQGNTEAF
>TRBV7-9|TRBJ2-2|NA
ASSFARGVTGELF
>TRBV5-1|TRBJ2-3|NA
ASSFETGPTDTQY
>TRBV6-4|TRBJ2-3|TRBD1
ASSDGQGADTQY
>TRBV27|TRBJ1-1|NA
ASSPQLANTEAF
>TRBV7-2|TRBJ1-1|NA
ASTPGGALNTEAF
>TRBV18|TRBJ2-7|NA
ASSPTQTYEQY
>TRBV5-1|TRBJ2-2|NA
ASSPPVSEDTGELF
>TRBV27|TRBJ2-1|TRBD2
ASRLAGYNEQF
>TRBV3-1|TRBJ1-6|NA
ASSQDGSSYNSPLH
>TRBV27|TRBJ1-2|TRBD1
ASTSPGTGATGYT
>TRBV7-2|TRBJ1-4|NA
ASRSGRTYNEKLF
>TRBV29-1|TRBJ2-5|NA
SVERGAGETQY
>TRBV28|TRBJ1-5|TRBD1
ASSFQTGATRAQPQH
>TRBV12-3/TRBV12-4|TRBJ1-1|NA
ASSLRGRAF
>TRBV5-1|TRBJ1-4|NA
ASTISLQGKVTNEKLF
>TRBV12-3/TRBV12-4|TRBJ2-7|NA
ASGGPNYEQY
>TRBV28|TRBJ1-6|NA
ASSPVLVGPLH
>TRBV18|TRBJ1-1|NA
ASWTTGNTEAF